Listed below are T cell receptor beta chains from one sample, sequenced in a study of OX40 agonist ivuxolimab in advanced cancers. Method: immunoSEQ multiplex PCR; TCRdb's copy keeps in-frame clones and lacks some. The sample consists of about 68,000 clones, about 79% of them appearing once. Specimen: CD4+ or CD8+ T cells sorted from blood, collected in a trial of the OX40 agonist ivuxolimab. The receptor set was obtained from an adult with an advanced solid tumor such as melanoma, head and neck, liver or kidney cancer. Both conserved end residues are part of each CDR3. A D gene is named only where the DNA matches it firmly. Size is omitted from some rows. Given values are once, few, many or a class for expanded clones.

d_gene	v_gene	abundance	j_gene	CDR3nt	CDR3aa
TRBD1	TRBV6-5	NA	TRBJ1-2	TGTGCCAGCATTGGGACAGGCGACACCTATGGCTACACCTTC	CASIGTGDTYGYTF
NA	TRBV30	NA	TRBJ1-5	TGTGCCTGGACCCGGGGGGGCAGATATCAGCCCCAGCATTTT	CAWTRGGRYQPQHF
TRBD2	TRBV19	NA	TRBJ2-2	TGTGCCAGTAGTACTTGGAGCGGGGTGGTTAGCGATATCACCGGGGAGCTGTTTTTT	CASSTWSGVVSDITGELFF
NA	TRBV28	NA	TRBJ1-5	TGTGCCAGCTTTGGGAGGACAGTCTTCAATCAGCCCCAGCATTTT	CASFGRTVFNQPQHF
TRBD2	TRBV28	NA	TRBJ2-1	TGTGCCAGCAGGCGGACTAGCGGGGGAAGAGGGAATGAGCAGTTCTTC	CASRRTSGGRGNEQFF
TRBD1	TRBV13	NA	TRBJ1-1	TGTGCCAGCAGCTCACGACAGGGTGAGGCTTTCTTT	CASSSRQGEAFF
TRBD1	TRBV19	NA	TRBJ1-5	TGTGCCAGTAGTCGGGACAGGGAGGTCGATCAGCCCCAGCATTTT	CASSRDREVDQPQHF
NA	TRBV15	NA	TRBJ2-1	TGTGCCACCAGCTCGCGGCACACCCCTGAGCAGTTCTTC	CATSSRHTPEQFF
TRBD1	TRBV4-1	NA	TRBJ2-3	TGCGCCAGCAGCCACTCCCGGGGGCGGGACAGGGACACAGATACGCAGTATTTT	CASSHSRGRDRDTDTQYF
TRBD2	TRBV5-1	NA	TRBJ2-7	TGCGCCAGCAGCTTGGGGAGGCTACTAGCGGGCAGACTCGAGCAGTACTTC	CASSLGRLLAGRLEQYF
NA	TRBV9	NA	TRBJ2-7	TGTGCCAGCAGCTTTCAGGGGAGTAGCGACGAGCAGTACTTC	CASSFQGSSDEQYF
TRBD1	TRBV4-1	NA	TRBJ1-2	TGCGCCAGCAGCCAAGAACCGTGGGACAGGCCCTATGGCTACACCTTC	CASSQEPWDRPYGYTF
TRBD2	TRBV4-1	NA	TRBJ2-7	TGCGCCAGCAGCCAAGATTACGGTCTAGCGGGGATCTACGAGCAGTACTTC	CASSQDYGLAGIYEQYF
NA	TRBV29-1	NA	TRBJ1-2	TGCAGCTCGACGGAGCTCCTGGATGGCTACACCTTC	CSSTELLDGYTF
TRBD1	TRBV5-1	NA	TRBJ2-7	TGCGCCAGCAGACAGGGGACGGTCTACGAGCAGTACTTC	CASRQGTVYEQYF
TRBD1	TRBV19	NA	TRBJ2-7	TGTGCCAGTAGTGGGGGACAGGGGGCCGTGGAGCAGTACTTC	CASSGGQGAVEQYF
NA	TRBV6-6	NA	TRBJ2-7	TGTGCCAGCAGTTACTCGCATACTAGCTCCTACGAGCAGTACTTC	CASSYSHTSSYEQYF
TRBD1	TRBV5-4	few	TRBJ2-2	TGTGCCAGCAGCTTCCGGGACAGGGACACCGGGGAGCTGTTTTTT	CASSFRDRDTGELFF
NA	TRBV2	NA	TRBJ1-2	TGTGCCAGCAGTGAAGCAGGACTGTCCATAGCTAACTATGGCTACACCTTC	CASSEAGLSIANYGYTF
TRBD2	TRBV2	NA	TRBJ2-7	TGTGCCAGCAGTGAATTGGGACTAGCGGGAGCCTACGAGCAGTACTTC	CASSELGLAGAYEQYF
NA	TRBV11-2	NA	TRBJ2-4	TGTGCCAGCAGCTACACCGGGACACCTGGGGGGGCCAAAAACATTCAGTACTTC	CASSYTGTPGGAKNIQYF
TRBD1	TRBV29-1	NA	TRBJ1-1	TGCAGCGTTGAAGAGGACAGGGGACACACTGAAGCTTTCTTT	CSVEEDRGHTEAFF
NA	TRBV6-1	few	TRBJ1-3	TGTGCCAGCAGTGGGGACGCGGACGGAGCACTAGGGACCTCTGGAAACACCATATATTTT	CASSGDADGALGTSGNTIYF
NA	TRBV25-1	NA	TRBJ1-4	TGTGCCAGCAGTGAAATGGGAGGAAATGAAAAACTGTTTTTT	CASSEMGGNEKLFF
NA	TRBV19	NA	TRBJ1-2	TGTGCCAGTAGTATATCCAAAACAGAATACTATGGCTACACCTTC	CASSISKTEYYGYTF
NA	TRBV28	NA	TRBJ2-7	TGTGCCAGCGAGGGGGATAAGAGTGGCTACGAGCAGTACTTC	CASEGDKSGYEQYF
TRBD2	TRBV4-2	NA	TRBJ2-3	TGTGCCAGCAGCCAAGATCGCACTAGCGCAGATACGCAGTATTTT	CASSQDRTSADTQYF
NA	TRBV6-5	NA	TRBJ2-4	TGTGCCAGCAGTTACTCGCCAGGGGCCAAAAACATTCAGTACTTC	CASSYSPGAKNIQYF
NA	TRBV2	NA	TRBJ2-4	TGTGCCAGCAAAGCGGAAAGGGAACACATTCAGTACTTC	CASKAEREHIQYF
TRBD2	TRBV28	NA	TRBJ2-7	TGTGCCAGCAGTCCGGGGGCCCCCCAGCGGGGGTACTCCTACGAGCAGTACTTC	CASSPGAPQRGYSYEQYF
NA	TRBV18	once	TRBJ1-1	TGTGCCAGCTCACCAGCGGGGACTGAAGCTTTCTTT	CASSPAGTEAFF
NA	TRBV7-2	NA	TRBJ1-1	TGTGCCAGCAGCTTATGGGTGGGGACTGAAGCTTTCTTT	CASSLWVGTEAFF
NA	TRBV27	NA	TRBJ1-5	TGTGCCAGCAGTTCTCGGTGGGGGGCAGGTCAGCCCCAGCATTTT	CASSSRWGAGQPQHF
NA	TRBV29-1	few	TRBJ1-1	TGCAGCGCTGGGGGACAATTGAACACTGAAGCTTTCTTT	CSAGGQLNTEAFF
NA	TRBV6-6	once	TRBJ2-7	TGTGCCAGCAGTCAACAGATCTGGACCGAGCAGTACTTC	CASSQQIWTEQYF
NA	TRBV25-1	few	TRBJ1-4	TGTGCCAGCAGTGAATATACTCTCGGGACGGAAACTAATGAAAAACTGTTTTTT	CASSEYTLGTETNEKLFF
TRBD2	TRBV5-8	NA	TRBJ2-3	TGTGCCAGCAGCTTGGGAGCGGGAGGTAACACAGATACGCAGTATTTT	CASSLGAGGNTDTQYF
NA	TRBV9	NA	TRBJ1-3	TGTGCCAGCGGGGAGGCTACGCCATTCTCTGGAAACACCATATATTTT	CASGEATPFSGNTIYF
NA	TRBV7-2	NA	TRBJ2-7	TGTGCCAGCAGCTTCGGAGCGAGATACTCCTACGAGCAGTACTTC	CASSFGARYSYEQYF
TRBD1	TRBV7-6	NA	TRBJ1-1	TGTGCCAGCAGCCTGAGGACAGGGACGAACACTGAAGCTTTCTTT	CASSLRTGTNTEAFF
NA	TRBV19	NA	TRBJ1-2	TGTGCCAGTAGGTGGGAGAACTATGGCTACACCTTC	CASRWENYGYTF
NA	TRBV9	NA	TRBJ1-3	TGTGCCAGCAGCAAGACAGACTCTGGAAACACCATATATTTT	CASSKTDSGNTIYF
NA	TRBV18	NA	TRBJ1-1	TGTGCCAGCTCACCAACACAGGAACAGAACACTGAAGCTTTCTTT	CASSPTQEQNTEAFF
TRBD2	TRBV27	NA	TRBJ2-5	TGTGCCAGCAGTCTATTAGGGGAGGGGACCCAGTACTTC	CASSLLGEGTQYF
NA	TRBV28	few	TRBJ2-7	TGTGCCAGCAGTCCCGCCCCTGGGACGGGTTACTACGAGCAGTACTTC	CASSPAPGTGYYEQYF
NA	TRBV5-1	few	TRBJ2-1	TGCGCCAGCAGCTTGGTCCCAGCGGGTGCTGTCGGGGAGCAGTTCTTC	CASSLVPAGAVGEQFF
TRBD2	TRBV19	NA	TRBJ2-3	TGTGCCAGTAGAGCGGGAGCCGACACAGATACGCAGTATTTT	CASRAGADTDTQYF
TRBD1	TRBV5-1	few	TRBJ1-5	TGCGCCAGCAGCTGGGGGACAGATAGGGATCAGCCCCAGCATTTT	CASSWGTDRDQPQHF